This T cell receptor beta chain came from a study of Ad26.COV2.S vaccination and SARS-CoV-2 variants. Overall study context: Enrollment placed the donor in the COV1001 Ad26.COV2.S trial arm. Each vaccinee took Ad26.COV2.S intramuscularly, once or twice 56 days apart. The study, taken as a whole, reports: Spike-specific CD8+ and CD4+ T cell responses reportedly showed substantial breadth after vaccination.

Treatment here: around 19 received Ad26.COV2.S at low or high dose, single or two shots; about 5 received placebo; per-sample allocation not given. On day 63 after the first injection, vaccine and placebo recipients gave samples. Some clones are missing from TCRdb's copy, which holds only in-frame ones; the method was immunoSEQ multiplex PCR. The sample gives around 500,000 clones, roughly nine tenths of which show up once; 1.5% to 2% is in the top ten. As concerns this clone: The antigen is undetermined.

There are 15 residues in the CDR3. Germline trimming cut 2 bases from V and 5 bases from J; bases unmatched to any gene: 6. Germline lookup yields CDR1 KGHDR and CDR2 SFDVKD. The sequences come from peripheral blood, collected in a trial of Ad26.COV2.S vaccine versus placebo. V usage is TRBV24-1 and J usage is TRBJ2-5; 8 positions match TRBD1. The receptor comes from a person aged 18-60 years who received the Ad26.COV2.S COVID-19 vaccine or a placebo. The CDR3 here is CATSDSGQASETQYF. CDR3 sequence (DNA): TGTGCCACCAGTGATTCGGGACAGGCTAGTGAGACCCAGTACTTC.